The next 20 T cell receptor beta chains were all read from a single sample in a study of OX40 agonist ivuxolimab in advanced cancers. Only in-frame clones appear in the TCRdb table, and some are missing; sequencing was by immunoSEQ multiplex PCR. The sample carries about 88,000 clones, approximately 85% recorded once. This specimen was CD4+ or CD8+ T cells sorted from blood, taken in a trial of the OX40 agonist ivuxolimab. The receptors come from an adult with an advanced solid tumor such as melanoma, head and neck, liver or kidney cancer.

This clone was observed a handful of times. The V and J genes are TRBV5-1 and TRBJ2-5; D not resolved. The CDR3 contains 14 residues. The germline V and J ends were trimmed by 0 bases and 2 bases, with 8 bases remaining between them. CDR1 is SGHRS and CDR2 is YFSETQ in the germline V gene. The CDR3 here is CASSLAAPQETQYF. The CDR3 region has the DNA TGCGCCAGCAGCTTGGCAGCGCCACAAGAGACCCAGTACTTC.

The rearrangement uses TRBV7-3 and TRBJ2-2; unclear D gene. V gave up 1 base and J gave up 3 bases, with 18 bases separating them. Germline-derived CDR1 and CDR2 are SGHTA and FQGTGA. This CDR3 region has 18 residues. The CDR3 reads CASSLKGSSSVYTGELFF. As DNA, the CDR3 is TGTGCCAGCAGCTTAAAAGGTTCGAGTTCGGTATACACCGGGGAGCTGTTTTTT.

In this sample, this clone turned up a few times. The J gene is TRBJ1-2, the V gene TRBV6-6; 10 bases match TRBD1. Germline V lookup: CDR1 MNHNY, CDR2 SVGAGI (reference sequence). V trimming: 6 bases; J trimming: 8 bases; junction bases outside the gene matches: 15. This CDR3 has 16 residues. The CDR3 DNA reads TGTGCCAGCAGGAGACAGGGGGCCGGCCTTCAGGCCGGCTACACCTTC. Residues: CASRRQGAGLQAGYTF.

This chain joins TRBV28 and TRBJ2-1; D gene unclear. From germline, CDR1 is MDHEN and CDR2 SYDVKM. V shed 7 bases and J shed 9 bases, with 19 bases lying between them. CDR3 length: 14 amino acids. The CDR3 is CASTRQYFSSEQFF. In DNA, the CDR3 is TGTGCCAGCACCCGCCAATATTTTTCAAGTGAGCAGTTCTTC.

The chain recombines TRBV30 with TRBJ1-5; D is undetermined. Germline V gives CDR1 GTSNPN, CDR2 SVGIG (reference sequence). Deletions cut 2 bases from V and 3 bases from J, with 5 bases between. The CDR3 length is 12 residues. The CDR3 is CAWSRHNQPQHF. CDR3 in DNA: TGTGCCTGGAGTCGTCACAATCAGCCCCAGCATTTT.

The genes are TRBV11-2 and TRBJ2-7, with a tentative D call TRBD1 (5 bases). The CDR3 contains 16 residues. The germline V gene encodes CDR1 SGHAT and CDR2 FQNNGV. The germline V and J ends were trimmed by 5 bases and 6 bases, with 23 bases remaining between them. The CDR3 reads CASSNLRAGLGFEQYF. In nucleotides, the CDR3 is TGTGCCAGCAGCAACCTTCGGGCAGGGTTAGGTTTCGAGCAGTACTTC.

J is TRBJ2-1 and V is TRBV14; the D is unclear. The CDR3 is 11 amino acids. Per germline, CDR1 SGHDN and CDR2 FVKESK. The V end was cut by 6 bases, the J end by 8 bases, with 8 bases between. CDR3 sequence: CASSNVDEQFF. The CDR3 DNA is TGTGCCAGCAGTAACGTAGATGAGCAGTTCTTC.

This chain connects TRBV30 to TRBJ2-7; 10 positions match TRBD1. V lost 3 bases, J lost 3 bases, and 5 bases stayed unmatched. This CDR3 has 14 amino acids. From germline, CDR1 is GTSNPN and CDR2 SVGIG (reference sequence). Here the CDR3 reads CAWRGTGEGYEQYF. The CDR3 bases are TGTGCCTGGAGGGGGACAGGGGAGGGCTACGAGCAGTACTTC.

The chain recombines TRBV10-2 with TRBJ2-5, with D possibly matching TRBD2 (6 bases). This CDR3 has 19 amino acids. V lost 0 bases to trimming and J lost 2 bases, with 22 bases between them. Germline-derived CDR1 and CDR2 are WSHSY and SAAADI. The CDR3 loop reads CASSESAGGSLGSQETQYF. In nucleotides, the CDR3 is TGCGCCAGCAGTGAGTCAGCGGGTGGAAGCCTCGGTTCGCAAGAGACCCAGTACTTC.

This chain links TRBV5-1 with TRBJ2-3, with D uncertain. This CDR3 is built from 16 residues. V dropped 1 base and J dropped 2 bases, with 14 bases sitting between them. CDR1 and CDR2 from the germline V gene are SGHRS and YFSETQ. The CDR3 DNA follows: TGCGCCAGCAGCTTGTTTCTGGGCTCGAACACAGATACGCAGTATTTT. Residues: CASSLFLGSNTDTQYF.

The rearrangement links TRBV29-1 to TRBJ2-1; D not certain. V gave up 1 base and J gave up 0 bases, with 13 bases separating them. CDR3 length: 16 amino acids. Germline CDR1 is SQVTM and CDR2 is ANQGSEA. The chain's CDR3 is CSVEGGNSRSYNEQFF. The CDR3 nucleotides are TGCAGCGTTGAAGGAGGAAACAGTCGCTCCTACAATGAGCAGTTCTTC.

The chain employs TRBV10-2 and TRBJ2-5; perhaps TRBD1 as D (6 bases). CDR3 length equals 13 residues. The germline gives CDR1 WSHSY, CDR2 SAAADI. With 2 bases removed from V and 5 bases from J, the gap between germline ends came to 9 bases. Written as DNA, the CDR3 is TGCGCCAGCAGTGAGACCAGGGGTGAGACCCAGTACTTC. It yields the protein CASSETRGETQYF.

CDR3 nucleotides: TGTGCCACCAGTCCTCGGCGGGGGGGCCTCGCAGATACGCAGTATTTT. As protein: CATSPRRGGLADTQYF. The chain carries TRBV15 and TRBJ2-3, with TRBD2 identical over 9 bases. Germline V CDR1 and CDR2: LNHNV, YYDKDF (reference sequence). This CDR3 region has 16 residues. Trimming at V came to 6 bases and at J to 4 bases, leaving 11 bases not matched to a gene.

This clone was observed a single time. This chain links TRBV7-3 with TRBJ2-1; 11 nucleotides match TRBD2. CDR1 and CDR2 (germline): SGHTA, FQGTGA. V lost 1 base to trimming and J lost 7 bases; unmatched junction nucleotides: 3. The CDR3 length is 15 residues. CDR3 in DNA: TGTGCCAGCAGCTTAATTAGGACTAGCGGGAATGAGCAGTTCTTC. Translated, it gives CASSLIRTSGNEQFF.

CDR3 protein: CASSQEDRVSEAFF. The CDR3 DNA sequence: TGCGCCAGCAGCCAAGAAGACAGGGTGTCTGAAGCTTTCTTT. V gene TRBV4-1 combines with J gene TRBJ1-1; 7 bases fit TRBD1. V dropped 0 bases and J dropped 6; count of bases not matched to a gene: 4. In germline, CDR1 is MGHRA, CDR2 YSYEKL. CDR3 length equals 14 residues.

This chain uses TRBV28 with TRBJ2-5, with unresolved D. The CDR3 runs to 13 residues. Germline V lookup: CDR1 MDHEN, CDR2 SYDVKM. Trimming shortened V by 3 bases and J by 7 bases, and 12 bases separated the two germline ends. The CDR3 sequence: CASSLVSLATQYF. The CDR3 nucleotides read TGTGCCAGCAGTTTGGTTAGCTTAGCGACCCAGTACTTC.

The chain has TRBV5-4 and TRBJ1-1; D is perhaps TRBD1 (5 bases). Germline values: CDR1 SGHNT, CDR2 YYREEE (reference sequence). This CDR3 has 13 residues. With 0 bases removed from V and 5 bases from J, the gap between germline ends came to 8 bases. CDR3: CASSLAGATEAFF. The CDR3 DNA reads TGTGCCAGCAGCTTGGCCGGGGCAACTGAAGCTTTCTTT.

This chain links TRBV2 with TRBJ2-7, with 7 nucleotides matching TRBD2. The CDR3 runs 16 residues. Germline-derived CDR1 and CDR2 are SNHLY and FYNNEI. The V segment lost 3 bases and the J segment 6 bases; nucleotides outside the gene matches: 14. The CDR3 sequence: CASSERRLATSAEQYF. DNA for the CDR3: TGTGCCAGCAGTGAGAGGCGACTAGCCACGTCCGCCGAGCAGTACTTC.

This sequence joins TRBV6-1 and TRBJ1-1, with D perhaps TRBD1 (5 bases). Between the trimmed V and J ends, which lost 0 bases and 2 bases, there was a span of 19 bases. From germline, CDR1 is MNHNS and CDR2 SASEGT. CDR3 length: 18 amino acids. CDR3 DNA sequence: TGTGCCAGCAGTGAAGCCCACGGGGGGTTGGGGCTTAACACTGAAGCTTTCTTT. Encoded protein: CASSEAHGGLGLNTEAFF.

This sequence joins TRBV7-8 and TRBJ2-3; D uncertain. The V end was cut by 3 bases, the J end by 1 base, with 5 bases between. Germline V gene lookup returns CDR1 SGHVS and CDR2 FQNEAQ. CDR3 length equals 13 residues. The CDR3, as DNA: TGTGCCAGCAGCTTCTACCGCACAGATACGCAGTATTTT. It translates to CASSFYRTDTQYF.